Each of the 12 T cell receptor beta chains below was sequenced from the same sample in a study of blood T cell repertoires in COVID-19. TCRdb's copy holds only in-frame clones and misses some; the assay was immunoSEQ multiplex PCR. The data hold over 100,000 clones, with around 81% observed a single time. The specimen sequenced was peripheral blood. Receptors originate from a human donor in a cohort sampled during active or convalescent COVID-19.

CDR3 residues: CASSVGQKETQYF. CDR3 coding DNA: TGTGCCAGCAGCGTAGGACAGAAAGAGACCCAGTACTTC. V usage is TRBV9 and J usage is TRBJ2-5, with TRBD1 as a possible D gene (5 bases). V gave up 0 bases and J gave up 3 bases, with 6 bases separating them. Germline CDR1 and CDR2: SGDLS and YYNGEE. This CDR3 is built from 13 residues.

This sequence joins TRBV5-6 and TRBJ2-5; TRBD1 is a possible D gene (5 bases). Per the germline V gene, CDR1 is SGHDT and CDR2 is YYEEEE. The CDR3 totals 16 residues. V was trimmed by 0 bases and J by 1 base, leaving 13 bases between them. This CDR3 reads CASSLGVGAFQETQYF. The CDR3 nucleotides read TGTGCCAGCAGCTTGGGAGTTGGGGCCTTCCAAGAGACCCAGTACTTC.

The chain recombines TRBV7-9 with TRBJ2-3, with D tentatively TRBD2 (6 bases). Trimming stripped 5 bases from V and 4 bases from J, with 19 bases between. CDR1 SEHNR and CDR2 FQNEAQ come from the germline V gene (reference sequence). CDR3 length equals 16 residues. DNA of the CDR3: TGTGCCAGCAGCGGCGGGACCCCCATGCGGGCAGATACGCAGTATTTT. Amino acids: CASSGGTPMRADTQYF.

The gene calls are TRBV5-1 and TRBJ1-2, with 7 bases matching TRBD1. There are 15 residues in the CDR3. CDR1 and CDR2 (germline): SGHRS, YFSETQ. Germline trimming cut 3 bases from V and 8 bases from J; bases unmatched to any gene: 13. The CDR3 DNA reads TGCGCCAGCAGCTCCCAGGATACAGGGGTTTGGGGCTACACCTTC. Protein sequence: CASSSQDTGVWGYTF.

This chain links TRBV9 with TRBJ2-1, with 10 positions matching TRBD2. The J segment lost 3 bases and the V segment lost 4 bases, leaving 4 bases of the junction unmatched. Germline CDR1 reads SGDLS; CDR2 reads YYNGEE. The CDR3 spans 15 residues. The CDR3 loop is CASSNQRGGYNEQFF. In DNA, the CDR3 is TGTGCCAGCAGCAATCAGCGGGGGGGCTACAATGAGCAGTTCTTC.

The chain recombines TRBV7-2 with TRBJ2-3; D uncertain. The ends were cut back, 0 bases at V and 0 bases at J, with 7 bases in the middle. The CDR3 length is 15 residues. Germline V lookup: CDR1 SGHTA, CDR2 FQGNSA. The CDR3 protein is CASSLAMTSTDTQYF. In DNA, the CDR3 is TGTGCCAGCAGCTTAGCGATGACAAGCACAGATACGCAGTATTTT.

The chain recombines TRBV4-2 with TRBJ2-2; tentative D call: TRBD2 (6 bases). Trimming pared 5 bases from V and 2 bases from J, leaving 12 bases between. Germline V gives CDR1 LGHNA, CDR2 YNFKEQ. The CDR3 length is 15 residues. The CDR3 sequence: CASSVGTHNTGELFF. For the CDR3, the DNA is TGTGCCAGCAGCGTCGGGACTCACAACACCGGGGAGCTGTTTTTT.

This clone has more than one count but fewer than ten. This chain uses TRBV4-1 with TRBJ2-1, with TRBD1 identical over 7 bases. CDR3 length: 15 amino acids. Germline values: CDR1 MGHRA, CDR2 YSYEKL. With V trimmed by 3 bases and J by 4 bases, 6 bases remained unmatched. CDR3 loop: CASSHDREFYNEQFF. The DNA of the CDR3 is TGCGCCAGCAGCCACGACAGGGAATTTTACAATGAGCAGTTCTTC.

This rearrangement joins TRBV9 to TRBJ1-1; no clear D gene. V was pared by 3 bases and J by 4 bases, with 25 bases between. Germline CDR1 SGDLS, CDR2 YYNGEE. The CDR3 is 18 amino acids. CDR3 residues: CASSGMPERTGFSTEAFF. CDR3 nucleotide sequence: TGTGCCAGCAGCGGGATGCCAGAGCGTACGGGTTTTTCCACTGAAGCTTTCTTT.

The CDR3 loop reads CASSSPGLAVQETQYF. The CDR3 DNA follows: TGTGCCAGCTCCTCTCCGGGACTAGCGGTCCAAGAGACCCAGTACTTC. This chain connects TRBV2 to TRBJ2-5, with 11 bases fitting TRBD2. J gave up 1 base and V 8 bases, and 9 bases lay outside the gene matches. In germline, CDR1 is SNHLY, CDR2 FYNNEI. This CDR3 spans 16 amino acids.

V usage is TRBV5-6 and J usage is TRBJ2-7, with 7 bases aligning to TRBD2. Germline loops: CDR1 SGHDT, CDR2 YYEEEE. Unmatched junction bases numbered 10, after V lost 3 bases and J lost 1 base. This CDR3 region has 16 residues. This CDR3 is CASSSNPGLWSYEQYF. The DNA of the CDR3 is TGTGCCAGCAGCTCAAATCCGGGACTATGGTCCTACGAGCAGTACTTC.

J is TRBJ1-2 and V is TRBV6-5, with 9 bases identical to TRBD1. V lost 4 bases to trimming and J lost 5 bases; unmatched junction nucleotides: 2. CDR3 length: 13 amino acids. Per germline, CDR1 MNHEY and CDR2 SVGAGI. The DNA of the CDR3 is TGTGCCAGCAGTTTACAGGGGGCGTATGGCTACACCTTC. Protein product: CASSLQGAYGYTF.